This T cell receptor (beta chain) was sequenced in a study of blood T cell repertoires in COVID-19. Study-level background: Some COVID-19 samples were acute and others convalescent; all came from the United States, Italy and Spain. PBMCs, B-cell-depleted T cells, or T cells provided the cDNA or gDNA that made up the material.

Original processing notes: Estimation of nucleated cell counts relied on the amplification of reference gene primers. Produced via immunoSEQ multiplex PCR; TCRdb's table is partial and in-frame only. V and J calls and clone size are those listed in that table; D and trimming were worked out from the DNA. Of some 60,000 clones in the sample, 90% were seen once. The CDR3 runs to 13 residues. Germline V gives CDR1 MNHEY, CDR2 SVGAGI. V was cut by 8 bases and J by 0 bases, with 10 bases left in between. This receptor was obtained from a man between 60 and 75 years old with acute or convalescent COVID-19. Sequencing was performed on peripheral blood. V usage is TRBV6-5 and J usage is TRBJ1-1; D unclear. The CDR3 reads CASWRGMNTEAFF. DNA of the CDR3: TGTGCCAGCTGGCGCGGGATGAACACTGAAGCTTTCTTT.